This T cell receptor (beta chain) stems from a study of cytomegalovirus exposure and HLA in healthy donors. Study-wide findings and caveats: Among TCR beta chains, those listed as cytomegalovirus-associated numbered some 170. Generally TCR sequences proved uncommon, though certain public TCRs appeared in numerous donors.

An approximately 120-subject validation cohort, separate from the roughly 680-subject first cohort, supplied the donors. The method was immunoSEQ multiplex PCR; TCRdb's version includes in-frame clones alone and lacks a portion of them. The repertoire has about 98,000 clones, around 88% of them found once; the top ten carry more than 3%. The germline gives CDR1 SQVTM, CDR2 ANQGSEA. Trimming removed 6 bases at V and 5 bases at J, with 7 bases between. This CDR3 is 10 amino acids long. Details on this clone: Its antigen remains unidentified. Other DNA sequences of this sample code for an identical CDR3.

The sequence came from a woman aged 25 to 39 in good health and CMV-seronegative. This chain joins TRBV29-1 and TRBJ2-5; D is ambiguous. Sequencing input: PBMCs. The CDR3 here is CSVDGETQYF. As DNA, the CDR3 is TGCAGCGTCGACGGGGAGACCCAGTACTTC.